This entry describes one T cell receptor beta chain. Antigen: not known. This sample was taken from a study of T cell responses to AZD1222 COVID-19 vaccine. Study-level results: The study identified only five or six AZD1222 recipients as seropositive at baseline. Donors were chiefly white British, with a greater number of females, and clonal diversity was perhaps underestimated.

Losses at the gene ends were 0 bases for V and 0 bases for J; bases not matched to a gene: 6. Germline V gene lookup returns CDR1 SGDLS and CDR2 YYNGEE. This CDR3 is built from 16 residues. Produced via immunoSEQ multiplex PCR; TCRdb's table is partial and in-frame only. The repertoire holds over 150,000 clones, with about 93% as singletons. The material sequenced was peripheral blood, taken 28 days after the second dose of the MenACWY control vaccine. The TCR originated in an adult who received the MenACWY meningococcal vaccine as a control. The J gene is TRBJ2-7, the V gene TRBV9; the match to TRBD1 covers 7 bases. The CDR3 nucleotides read TGTGCCAGCAGCGTAGGAGGGGGCGCCAACTCCTACGAGCAGTACTTC. This encodes CASSVGGGANSYEQYF.